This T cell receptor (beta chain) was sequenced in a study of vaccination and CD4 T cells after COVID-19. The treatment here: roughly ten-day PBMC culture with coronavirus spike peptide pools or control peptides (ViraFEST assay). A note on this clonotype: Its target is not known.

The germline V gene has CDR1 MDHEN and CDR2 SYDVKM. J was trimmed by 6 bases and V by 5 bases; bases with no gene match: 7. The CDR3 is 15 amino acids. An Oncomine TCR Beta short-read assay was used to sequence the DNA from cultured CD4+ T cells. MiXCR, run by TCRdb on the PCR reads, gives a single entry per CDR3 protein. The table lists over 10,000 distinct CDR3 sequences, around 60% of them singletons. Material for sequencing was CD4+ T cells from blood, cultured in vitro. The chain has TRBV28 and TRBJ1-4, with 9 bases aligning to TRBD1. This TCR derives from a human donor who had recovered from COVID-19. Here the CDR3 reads CASSQPGQGDEKLFF. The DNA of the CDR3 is TGTGCCAGCAGTCAGCCGGGACAGGGTGATGAAAAACTGTTTTTT.